The 10 T cell receptor beta chains listed next were all sequenced from one sample in a study of T cells after yellow fever vaccination. TCRdb ran MiXCR on the 5' RACE reads and lists one entry per CDR3 protein. The data hold a few hundred thousand distinct CDR3 sequences, with under 15% observed a single time. Source: CD4+ T cells sorted from PBMCs, taken 15 days after the yellow fever booster vaccination. These receptors were collected from a man in his late teens or twenties who received the YFV17D yellow fever vaccine.

The chain couples TRBV28 to TRBJ1-3; the D is unclear. Germline V gene sequence: CDR1 MDHEN, CDR2 SYDVKM. CDR3 length equals 15 residues. The V end lost 4 bases, the J end lost 2 bases, and 12 bases lay between the germline ends. In nucleotides, the CDR3 is TGTGCCAGCAGTTCCGAGCCTTGGCCTGGAAACACCATATATTTT. Its protein is CASSSEPWPGNTIYF.

In this sample, this clonotype turned up a few times. The V call is TRBV4-1, the J call TRBJ1-4; D remains ambiguous. The germline V gene encodes CDR1 MGHRA and CDR2 YSYEKL. The CDR3 extends over 14 amino acids. V was trimmed by 0 bases and J by 6 bases, leaving 8 bases between them. The CDR3 sequence: CASSQDLIYEKLFF. CDR3 sequence (DNA): TGCGCCAGCAGCCAAGATTTGATATATGAAAAACTGTTTTTT.

Many counts were recorded for this clonotype. V is TRBV19 and J is TRBJ1-1; D unclear. The germline CDR1 and CDR2 sequences are LNHDA and SQIVND (reference sequence). The V end was cut by 5 bases, the J end by 0 bases, with 7 bases between. CDR3 length equals 13 residues. CDR3 in amino acids: CASSLSMNTEAFF. CDR3 bases: TGTGCCAGTAGTTTATCCATGAACACTGAAGCTTTCTTT.

This clonotype was found a few times. The chain employs TRBV6-1 and TRBJ2-3; perhaps TRBD1 as D (6 bases). This CDR3 spans 15 amino acids. Trimming pared 4 bases from V and 2 bases from J, leaving 13 bases between. The germline V gene encodes CDR1 MNHNS and CDR2 SASEGT. CDR3 bases: TGTGCCAGCAGTGGGGGGCAGACTACCACAGATACGCAGTATTTT. This translates into CASSGGQTTTDTQYF.

This chain uses TRBV4-3 with TRBJ1-2, with unresolved D. V lost 3 bases to trimming and J lost 9 bases, with 26 bases between them. The CDR3 is 17 amino acids. Germline CDR1 and CDR2: LGHNA and YSLEER. CDR3 DNA sequence: TGCGCCAGCAGCCATGGGATCAGCTCGAGGGAGGCGACCCGCTACACCTTC. This translates into CASSHGISSREATRYTF.

A few counts support this clonotype. The rearrangement uses TRBV7-2 and TRBJ2-5, with D unclear. The ends were cut back, 3 bases at V and 5 bases at J, with 10 bases in the middle. The CDR3 is 13 amino acids. CDR1 is SGHTA, CDR2 FQGNSA, per germline. The CDR3 bases are TGTGCCAGCAGCTTTGGGCTCCCGGAGACCCAGTACTTC. Translating gives CASSFGLPETQYF.

This clonotype was counted a few times. The chain carries TRBV19 and TRBJ1-1; D remains ambiguous. The CDR3 is made up of 13 amino acids. Germline V gives CDR1 LNHDA, CDR2 SQIVND (reference sequence). V lost 4 bases and J lost 1, with 7 bases in between. In nucleotides, the CDR3 is TGTGCCAGTAGTAACCTAGGGAACACTGAAGCTTTCTTT. Its translation is CASSNLGNTEAFF.

The CDR3 DNA reads TGTGCCAGCTCCGGGACCGACGAGCAGTTCTTC. This codes for CASSGTDEQFF. The gene calls are TRBV10-3 and TRBJ2-1; D tentatively fits TRBD1 or TRBD2 (5 bases each). Trimming stripped 10 bases from V and 10 bases from J, with 14 bases between. CDR1 is ENHRY and CDR2 is SYGVKD in the germline V gene. The CDR3 covers 11 residues.

The chain joins TRBV7-3 to TRBJ2-5; TRBD1 matches 7 bases. V lost 5 bases to trimming and J lost 1 base; unmatched junction nucleotides: 10. This CDR3 comprises 16 residues. The germline gives CDR1 SGHTA, CDR2 FQGTGA. The CDR3 nucleotides read TGTGCCAGCAGCCTAAGGGCACAGGGGCCCCAAGAGACCCAGTACTTC. The encoded protein is CASSLRAQGPQETQYF.

This clonotype was counted a few times. The CDR3: CASSDPNTEAFF. CDR3 DNA sequence: TGCGCCAGCAGTGATCCGAACACTGAAGCTTTCTTT. This chain links TRBV5-1 with TRBJ1-1; no clear D gene. Trimming left V 5 bases short and J 1 base short, with 6 bases between. Per germline, CDR1 SGHRS and CDR2 YFSETQ. CDR3 length: 12 residues.